A single sample is the source of the 19 T cell receptor beta chains below, sequenced in a study of T cell responses to AZD1222 COVID-19 vaccine (TCRdb year 2021). The method was the immunoSEQ multiplex PCR assay. In its TCRdb copy, this immuneACCESS table keeps in-frame sequences only and misses some clones. Where compared with another copy, unresolved V genes explain less than half of these, and the others have no known cause. The sample table shows roughly 65,000 clones, and roughly 90% are seen once. The biggest ten clones account for around 8% of the sample. The time point label on this specimen signifies: baseline before first vaccination. Source: peripheral blood, taken on day 0 of AZD1222 vaccination. The source is an adult in good health.

For the CDR3, the DNA is TGTGCCAGCAGCTCGACGTCGAGCCCTGGAAACACCATATATTTT. As protein: CASSSTSSPGNTIYF. The chain couples TRBV7-8 to TRBJ1-3, with no clear D. V lost 4 bases, J lost 2 bases, and 12 bases lay in between. The CDR3 contains 15 residues. Germline CDR1 and CDR2: SGHVS and FQNEAQ.

The chain has TRBV6-2 or TRBV6-3 and TRBJ2-1; TRBD1 matches 7 bases. V lost 5 bases, J lost 7 bases, and 11 bases stayed unmatched. This CDR3 has 15 residues. The germline V gene has CDR1 MNHEY and CDR2 SVGEGT. The CDR3 DNA follows: TGTGCCAGCAGTCAGGACAGGAGATCGAGGAATGAGCAGTTCTTC. As protein: CASSQDRRSRNEQFF.

The rearrangement joins TRBV28 to TRBJ2-1, with 7 nucleotides matching TRBD2. Looked up from germline, CDR1 is MDHEN and CDR2 is SYDVKM. The CDR3 contains 14 residues. With 8 bases clipped from V and 7 bases from J, the junction kept 11 bases outside the gene matches. The CDR3: CASLVGTNKNEQFF. CDR3 nucleotide sequence: TGTGCCAGCCTGGTCGGGACTAATAAGAATGAGCAGTTCTTC. The variable domain in full, completed from reference TRBV28 and TRBJ2-1, reads DVKVTQSSRYLVKRTGEKVFLECVQDMDHENMFWYRQDPGLGLRLIYFSYDVKMKEKGDIPEGYSVSREKKERFSLILESASTNQTSMYLCASLVGTNKNEQFFGPGTRLTVL.

This rearrangement joins TRBV2 to TRBJ2-1; D is uncertain. V was shortened by 8 bases and J by 7 bases, with 12 bases between the two germline ends. Germline lookup yields CDR1 SNHLY and CDR2 FYNNEI. This CDR3 is 12 amino acids long. This CDR3 reads CASAPGGNEQFF. The CDR3 region has the DNA TGTGCCAGCGCCCCGGGTGGTAATGAGCAGTTCTTC.

Only one count was recorded for this clone. The J gene is TRBJ1-3, the V gene TRBV28, with 8 positions matching TRBD1. Germline V lookup: CDR1 MDHEN, CDR2 SYDVKM. This CDR3 has 14 amino acids. Unmatched junction bases numbered 4, after V lost 9 bases and J lost 0 bases. The CDR3 region is CASITGGSGNTIYF. CDR3 DNA: TGTGCCAGTATCACAGGGGGCTCTGGAAACACCATATATTTT. Supplemented by reference TRBV28 and TRBJ1-3, the full variable domain reads DVKVTQSSRYLVKRTGEKVFLECVQDMDHENMFWYRQDPGLGLRLIYFSYDVKMKEKGDIPEGYSVSREKKERFSLILESASTNQTSMYLCASITGGSGNTIYFGEGSWLTVV.

The chain links TRBV10-3 to TRBJ2-1; 9 bases match TRBD1. The CDR3 is 15 residues long. Germline V gene lookup returns CDR1 ENHRY and CDR2 SYGVKD. The V and J ends lost 6 bases and 2 bases, in that order; junction bases with no gene match: 5. CDR3 sequence reads: CAIRGQGGTYNEQFF. CDR3 nucleotides: TGTGCCATCAGGGGACAGGGAGGAACCTACAATGAGCAGTTCTTC.

CDR3 sequence: CASSEGLLLRETQYF. The CDR3 region has the DNA TGTGCCAGCAGTGAAGGGCTTCTGCTCCGAGAGACCCAGTACTTC. V gene TRBV6-1 combines with J gene TRBJ2-5; D not certain. Germline CDR1 is MNHNS and CDR2 is SASEGT. The CDR3 is 15 residues long. V lost 1 base and J 4 bases, leaving 13 bases between the germline ends.

The J gene is TRBJ1-6, the V gene TRBV9; no clear D gene. With 0 bases removed from V and 7 bases from J, the gap between germline ends came to 11 bases. Germline CDR1 reads SGDLS; CDR2 reads YYNGEE. The CDR3 spans 15 residues. CDR3 amino acids: CASSVGRQANSPLHF. In DNA form, the CDR3 reads TGTGCCAGCAGCGTAGGACGGCAGGCAAATTCACCCCTCCACTTT.

A single count supports this clone. This sequence joins TRBV6-1 and TRBJ1-2, with D uncertain. Germline V gene sequence: CDR1 MNHNS, CDR2 SASEGT. V lost 3 bases and J 4 bases, leaving 9 bases between the germline ends. The CDR3 has 13 residues. DNA for the CDR3: TGTGCCAGCAGTGACGACGCCCCCTATGGCTACACCTTC. Translated, it gives CASSDDAPYGYTF.

This chain uses TRBV2 with TRBJ2-7, with D uncertain. Germline values: CDR1 SNHLY, CDR2 FYNNEI. The CDR3 has 12 residues. V shed 5 bases and J shed 3 bases, with 8 bases lying between them. This CDR3 reads CASSPPSYEQYF. The CDR3 DNA reads TGTGCCAGCAGTCCTCCCAGCTACGAGCAGTACTTC.

V usage is TRBV3-1 (or the pseudogene TRBV3-2) and J usage is TRBJ2-7, with 11 bases lining up with TRBD1. The CDR3 is 15 residues long. The V segment lost 4 bases and the J segment 4 bases; nucleotides outside the gene matches: 6. Germline CDR1 reads LGHDT; CDR2 reads YNNKEL (reference sequence). For the CDR3, the DNA is TGTGCCAGCAGCCCTCGGACAGGGGGCGATTACGAGCAGTACTTC. It specifies CASSPRTGGDYEQYF.

The chain employs TRBV7-9 and TRBJ2-3, with D perhaps TRBD2 (6 bases). CDR1 and CDR2 (germline): SEHNR, FQNEAQ (reference sequence). This CDR3 comprises 14 residues. Trimming left V 1 base short and J 4 bases short, with 9 bases between. The CDR3 nucleotides are TGTGCCAGCAGCTTAGGGGGGAGGCCAGATACGCAGTATTTT. Its protein is CASSLGGRPDTQYF.

The V and J genes are TRBV29-1 and TRBJ2-7; 14 bases align to TRBD2. The ends lost 5 bases at V and 3 bases at J; junction bases unmatched: 12. Germline CDR1 and CDR2: SQVTM and ANQGSEA. This CDR3 region has 17 residues. The CDR3 bases are TGCAGCGTTAGACAGGGGGCAGGACTAGCGGGAGGCTACGAGCAGTACTTC. Its protein is CSVRQGAGLAGGYEQYF.

The V gene is TRBV7-2, the J gene TRBJ2-3; 8 bases are shared with TRBD2. V lost 3 bases and J lost 5; bases outside the gene matches: 1. This CDR3 spans 13 amino acids. Germline V CDR1 and CDR2: SGHTA, FQGNSA. CDR3 sequence: CASSFGRGDTQYF. DNA of the CDR3: TGTGCCAGCAGCTTCGGGAGGGGAGATACGCAGTATTTT.

CDR3 residues: CSVEGDPRRQETQYF. The CDR3 region has the DNA TGCAGCGTTGAAGGGGACCCCCGACGCCAAGAGACCCAGTACTTC. The rearrangement links TRBV29-1 to TRBJ2-5; tentatively, D is TRBD1 or TRBD2 (5 bases each). The V end lost 1 base, the J end lost 1 base, and 13 bases lay between the germline ends. Germline CDR1 reads SQVTM; CDR2 reads ANQGSEA. The CDR3 length is 15 residues.

V is TRBV2 and J is TRBJ2-7; 11 bases map to TRBD2. This CDR3 has 14 amino acids. Germline V CDR1 and CDR2: SNHLY, FYNNEI. V was clipped by 3 bases and J by 4 bases; unmatched bases: 2. CDR3 DNA: TGTGCCAGCAGTGATGCTAGCGGGAGGTACGAGCAGTACTTC. As protein: CASSDASGRYEQYF.

A single count supports this clone. V is TRBV6-5 and J is TRBJ1-4; 8 bases map to TRBD1. CDR1 MNHEY and CDR2 SVGAGI come from the germline V gene. V was pared by 8 bases and J by 7 bases, with 9 bases of the junction left unmatched. The CDR3 loop spans 14 amino acids. CDR3 sequence (DNA): TGTGCCAGCGGACCCCAGGGGGCAGGTGAAAAACTGTTTTTT. This codes for CASGPQGAGEKLFF.

V is TRBV7-2 and J is TRBJ2-7; the D gene is possibly TRBD2 (6 bases). V shed 4 bases and J shed 0 bases, with 13 bases lying between them. The length of the CDR3 is 15 residues. Germline CDR1 SGHTA, CDR2 FQGNSA. CDR3 sequence reads: CASSYTSSVSYEQYF. The CDR3 DNA reads as TGTGCCAGCAGCTACACCTCTAGCGTCTCCTACGAGCAGTACTTC. The whole variable domain, filled in from reference TRBV7-2 and TRBJ2-7, reads GAGVSQSPSNKVTEKGKDVELRCDPISGHTALYWYRQSLGQGLEFLIYFQGNSAPDKSGLPSDRFSAERTGGSVSTLTIQRTQQEDSAVYLCASSYTSSVSYEQYFGPGTRLTVT.

The genes are TRBV4-3 and TRBJ2-3; the D is unclear. The germline CDR1 and CDR2 sequences are LGHNA and YSLEER. CDR3 length: 14 amino acids. V was clipped by 0 bases and J by 5 bases, with 9 bases between them. This CDR3 reads CASSQEAMGDTQYF. DNA of the CDR3: TGCGCCAGCAGCCAAGAAGCCATGGGAGATACGCAGTATTTT.